These 4 T cell receptor beta chains originate from one sample sequenced in a study of T cell responses to AZD1222 COVID-19 vaccine. Sequencing was performed with immunoSEQ multiplex PCR; in TCRdb, only in-frame clones are kept and a portion is missing. The sample comprises 15,000 to 20,000 clones, around nine tenths of which are singletons, and 8.7% rests with the top ten. The material sequenced was peripheral blood, taken 28 days after the second AZD1222 dose. Receptor source: an adult who received the AZD1222 COVID-19 vaccine.

J is TRBJ2-5 and V is TRBV5-4, with D possibly TRBD2 on 5 matching bases. V was trimmed by 1 base and J by 5 bases, leaving 6 bases between them. From germline, CDR1 is SGHNT and CDR2 YYREEE (reference sequence). The CDR3 consists of 12 residues. CDR3 bases: TGTGCCAGCAGCTTGTCGGGGGAGACCCAGTACTTC. Translating gives CASSLSGETQYF. The full variable domain, its missing parts supplied by reference TRBV5-4 and TRBJ2-5, is ETGVTQSPTHLIKTRGQQVTLRCSSQSGHNTVSWYQQALGQGPQFIFQYYREEENGRGNFPPRFSGLQFPNYSSELNVNALELDDSALYLCASSLSGETQYFGPGTRLLVL.

This chain joins TRBV3-1 (or the pseudogene TRBV3-2) and TRBJ2-3; a weak D match, TRBD2 (5 bases). The CDR3 totals 14 residues. Germline V gene sequence: CDR1 LGHDT, CDR2 YNNKEL (reference sequence). Trimming took 4 bases from V and 1 from J, leaving 9 bases between them. The CDR3, as DNA: TGTGCCAGCAGCCCTACCGGGGGCACAGATACGCAGTATTTT. Protein product: CASSPTGGTDTQYF.

This clone was counted a few times. Other DNA sequences in the sample encode the same CDR3. This chain links TRBV10-3 with TRBJ1-5, with 8 bases that match TRBD1. In germline, CDR1 is ENHRY, CDR2 SYGVKD. The CDR3 consists of 14 residues. Losses at the gene ends were 8 bases for V and 0 bases for J; bases not matched to a gene: 3. The CDR3 DNA sequence: TGTGCCATCGGGACAGGAGATAGCAATCAGCCCCAGCATTTT. Amino acids: CAIGTGDSNQPQHF.

This clone was seen only once. The chain is built from TRBV2 and TRBJ2-5; 10 bases are shared with TRBD2. Germline-derived CDR1 and CDR2 are SNHLY and FYNNEI. There are 15 residues in the CDR3. V gave up 6 bases and J gave up 2 bases; unmatched junction bases: 6. As DNA, the CDR3 is TGTGCCAGCAGGCCTAGCGGGAGTCGGCAAGAGACCCAGTACTTC. It is translated as CASRPSGSRQETQYF.